This T cell receptor beta chain is from a study of post-analysis software for immune sequencing data. The wider study: The patients showed relapsing-remitting, secondary progressive and progressive-relapsing multiple sclerosis courses. Whole-study results and caveats: Five or six TRBV segments, including TRBV5-6, TRBV5-1 and TRBV20-1, were more frequent in patients than controls. Strong same-batch co-clustering of samples appeared with F measure clustering. Patients with multiple sclerosis recorded significantly lower normalized Chao1 diversity than controls, the study found.

The germline V gene has CDR1 SNHLY and CDR2 FYNNEI. CDR3 length: 13 amino acids. V shed 7 bases and J shed 8 bases, with 14 bases lying between them. Sequencing libraries made from TCR beta cDNA carried unique molecular identifiers. Each batch of about 0.85 to 10 million T cells produced hundreds of thousands of cDNA molecules. TCRdb used MiXCR to reprocess the PCR reads, holding one entry per CDR3 protein. Counted here are 750,000 to 950,000 distinct CDR3 sequences, roughly 58% occurring once; the ten biggest clones make up approximately 4.4%. Note on this clonotype: The antigen is unknown.

The receptor comes from a girl aged 5-17 years with multiple sclerosis. The specimen was blood. This sequence joins TRBV2 and TRBJ1-4; no reliable D call. This CDR3 reads CASNRYSEEKLFF. Here the CDR3 DNA reads TGTGCCAGCAACCGTTATTCGGAGGAAAAACTGTTTTTT.